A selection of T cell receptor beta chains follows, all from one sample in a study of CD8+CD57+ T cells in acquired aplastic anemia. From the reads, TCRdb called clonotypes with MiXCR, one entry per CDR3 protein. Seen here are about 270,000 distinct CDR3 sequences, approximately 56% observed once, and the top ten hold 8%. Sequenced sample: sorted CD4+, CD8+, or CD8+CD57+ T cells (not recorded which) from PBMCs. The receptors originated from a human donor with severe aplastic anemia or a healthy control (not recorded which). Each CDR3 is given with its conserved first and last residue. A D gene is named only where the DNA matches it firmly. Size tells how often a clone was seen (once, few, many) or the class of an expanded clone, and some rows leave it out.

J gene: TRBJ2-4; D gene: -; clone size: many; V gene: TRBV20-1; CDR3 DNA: TGCAGTTCGGACTCGGTCCGTCTAGCCAAAAACATTCAGTACTTC; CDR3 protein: CSSDSVRLAKNIQYF
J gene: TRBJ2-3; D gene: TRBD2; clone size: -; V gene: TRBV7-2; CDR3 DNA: TGTGCCAGCAGCTTAGGGTTAGCGGGGTACACAGATACGCAGTATTTT; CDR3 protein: CASSLGLAGYTDTQYF
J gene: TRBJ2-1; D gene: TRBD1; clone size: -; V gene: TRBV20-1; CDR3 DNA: TGCAGTGCTAGAGGGACAGGGCCTATCAATGAGCAGTTCTTC; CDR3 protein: CSARGTGPINEQFF
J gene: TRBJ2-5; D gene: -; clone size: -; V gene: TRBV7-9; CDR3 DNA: TGTGTCAGCAGCCAGGGGGGGGTACGAGAGACCCAGTACTTC; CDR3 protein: CVSSQGGVRETQYF
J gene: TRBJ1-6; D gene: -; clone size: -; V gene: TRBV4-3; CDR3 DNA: TGCGCCAGCAGCCAAGTCCAACAGACACCCCTCGACTTT; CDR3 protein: CASSQVQQTPLDF
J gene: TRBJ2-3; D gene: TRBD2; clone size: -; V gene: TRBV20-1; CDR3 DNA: TGCAGTGCTAGTCTAGCGGGAGGTTCGCGGGGTCGGTATTTT; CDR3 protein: CSASLAGGSRGRYF
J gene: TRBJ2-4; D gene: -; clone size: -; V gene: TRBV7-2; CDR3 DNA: TGTGCCAGCAGGTCAGACCAGGGTGGCATTCAGTACTTC; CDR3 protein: CASRSDQGGIQYF
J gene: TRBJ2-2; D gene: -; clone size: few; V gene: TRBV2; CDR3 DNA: TGTGCCACCTCGACAGGGAGGGACGGGGAGCTGTTTTTT; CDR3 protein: CATSTGRDGELFF
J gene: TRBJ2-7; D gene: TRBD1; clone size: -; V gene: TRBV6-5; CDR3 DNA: TGTGCCAGCAGTACGACAGGGGGCACTTTCTACGAGCAGTACTTC; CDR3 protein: CASSTTGGTFYEQYF
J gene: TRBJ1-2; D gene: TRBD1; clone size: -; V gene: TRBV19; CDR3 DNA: TGTGCCAGTACCCTGGACAGGGGCGCGGGCTATGGCTACACCTTC; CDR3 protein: CASTLDRGAGYGYTF
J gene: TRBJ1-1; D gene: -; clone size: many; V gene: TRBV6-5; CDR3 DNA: TGTGCCAGCAGTCGACGTAAGATCAGGGGATACACTGAAGCTTTCTTT; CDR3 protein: CASSRRKIRGYTEAFF
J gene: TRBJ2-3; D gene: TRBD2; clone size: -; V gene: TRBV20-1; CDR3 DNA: TGCAGTGCGATCGGGACTAGCGTGGATACGCAGTATTTT; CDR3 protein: CSAIGTSVDTQYF
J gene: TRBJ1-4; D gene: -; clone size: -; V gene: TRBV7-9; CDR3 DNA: TGTGCCAGCAGCTTACCCGCCAGTGAAAAACTGTTTTTT; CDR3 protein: CASSLPASEKLFF